This entry is about one TCR beta chain. Trimming stripped 8 bases from V and 9 bases from J, with 26 bases between. CDR1 and CDR2 from the germline V gene are MDHEN and SYDVKM. The CDR3 has 16 amino acids. This entry comes from a study of blood T cell repertoires in COVID-19. Study-level background: COVID-19 samples, acute and convalescent, were from the United States, Italy and Spain. Sources were T cells, B-cell-depleted T cells, or PBMCs; the material itself was cDNA or gDNA.

In the authors' workflow: From reference gene primer amplification, estimates of nucleated cell counts were derived. Here immunoSEQ multiplex PCR was the method, and the copy in TCRdb shows in-frame clones only, minus some. V and J calls and clone size are as listed in that table; D and trimming were resolved from the DNA. The sample carries roughly 200,000 clones, 80% to 90% recorded once. The genes are TRBV28 and TRBJ2-1; weak D call: TRBD1 (6 bases). Sequenced sample: peripheral blood. This clonotype was obtained from a human donor with active or convalescent COVID-19. The donor label of this sample is uncertain. The CDR3 sequence: CASLSQGLSVVAEQFF. The CDR3 nucleotides are TGTGCCAGCCTTTCCCAGGGGCTAAGTGTCGTCGCTGAGCAGTTCTTC.